This T cell receptor beta chain was sequenced during a study of T cells in women clearing cervical HPV infection. Regarding the study as a whole: TRBV6-7 abundance was lower in cases than controls (around 0.1% versus 0.15%). Timing of associations relative to infection is unclear; T-cell subsets were not isolated.

The germline gives CDR1 ENHRY, CDR2 SYGVKD. There are 13 residues in the CDR3. TCRdb keeps only in-frame clones here, not all; method: immunoSEQ multiplex PCR. Recorded for this sample: roughly 35,000 clones. Turning to this clone: Its antigen is unknown. One junction end disagrees with the germline gene, perhaps due to a read error. The read finishes 3 residues shy of the CDR3 end, and the germline J gene is used to complete it. The sample holds other DNA sequences that translate to the same CDR3.

This TCR was recovered from a woman between 18 and 70 years old with a cervical HPV16 infection that either progressed to CIN3+ or cleared (not recorded which). This chain uses TRBV10-3 with TRBJ2-1, with 8 bases fitting TRBD1. The specimen sequenced was blood buffy coat. The CDR3 region is CAITLTGAGEQFF. Partial CDR3 DNA: TGTGCTATCACCCTGACAGGGGCGGGTGAG.